This TCR beta chain is from a study of blood T cells in healthy people across ages. Trimming removed 3 bases from V and 6 bases from J, with 18 bases in between. Looked up from germline, CDR1 is DFQATT and CDR2 is SNEGSKA (reference sequence). CDR3 length: 15 amino acids. Primers used in a second PCR of roughly 7 to 12 cycles were a sample-barcoded 5' primer and a J-beta primer mix. TCRdb independently ran MiXCR on the 5' RACE reads; one entry per CDR3 protein. Here the sample spans roughly 1.5 million distinct CDR3 sequences, roughly 43% being singletons. This sequence originates from a young woman in good health. The source material was blood. The gene calls are TRBV20-1 and TRBJ2-1; the D gene is possibly TRBD1 (6 bases). The CDR3 nucleotides are TGCAGTGCTAGTACAGGGCGTTATGTTCGCAATGAGCAGTTCTTC. The encoded protein is CSASTGRYVRNEQFF.